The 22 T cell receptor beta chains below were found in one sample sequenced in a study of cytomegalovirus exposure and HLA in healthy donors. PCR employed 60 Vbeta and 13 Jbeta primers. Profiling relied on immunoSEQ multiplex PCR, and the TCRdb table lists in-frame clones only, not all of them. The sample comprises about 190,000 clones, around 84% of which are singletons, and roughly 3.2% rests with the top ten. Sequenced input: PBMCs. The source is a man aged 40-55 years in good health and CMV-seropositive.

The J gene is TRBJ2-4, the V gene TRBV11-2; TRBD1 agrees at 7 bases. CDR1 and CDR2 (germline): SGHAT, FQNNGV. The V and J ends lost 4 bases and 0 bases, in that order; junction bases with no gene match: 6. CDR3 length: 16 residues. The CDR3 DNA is TGTGCCAGCAGCTCAGGGGGTCGTCTAGCCAAAAACATTCAGTACTTC. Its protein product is CASSSGGRLAKNIQYF.

CDR3 nucleotides: TGTGCCAGCAGCCTCCAAGAGACCCAGTACTTC. It translates to CASSLQETQYF. V usage is TRBV13 and J usage is TRBJ2-5; D unclear. Looked up from germline, CDR1 is PRHDT and CDR2 is FYEKMQ (reference sequence). The CDR3 covers 11 residues. Deletions cut 5 bases from V and 1 base from J, with 2 bases between.

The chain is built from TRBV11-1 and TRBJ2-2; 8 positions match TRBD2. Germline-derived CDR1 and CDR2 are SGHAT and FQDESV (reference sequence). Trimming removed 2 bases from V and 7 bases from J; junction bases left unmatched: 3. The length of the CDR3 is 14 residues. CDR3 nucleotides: TGTGCCAGCAGCTTAAGGACTAGCAGCGGGGAGCTGTTTTTT. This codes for CASSLRTSSGELFF.

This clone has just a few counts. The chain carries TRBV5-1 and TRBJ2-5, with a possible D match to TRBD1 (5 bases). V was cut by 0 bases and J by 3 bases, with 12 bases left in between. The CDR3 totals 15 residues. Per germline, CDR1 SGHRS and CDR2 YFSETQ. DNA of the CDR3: TGCGCCAGCAGCTTGGCTCTACAGGTTGAAGAGACCCAGTACTTC. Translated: CASSLALQVEETQYF. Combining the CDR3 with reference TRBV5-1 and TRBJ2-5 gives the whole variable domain KAGVTQTPRYLIKTRGQQVTLSCSPISGHRSVSWYQQTPGQGLQFLFEYFSETQRNKGNFPGRFSGRQFSNSRSEMNVSTLELGDSALYLCASSLALQVEETQYFGPGTRLLVL.

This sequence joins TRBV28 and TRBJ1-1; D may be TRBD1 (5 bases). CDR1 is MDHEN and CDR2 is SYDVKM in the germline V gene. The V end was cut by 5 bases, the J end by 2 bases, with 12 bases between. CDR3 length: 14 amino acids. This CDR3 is CASSPLTANTEAFF. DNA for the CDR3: TGTGCCAGCAGTCCCTTGACAGCAAACACTGAAGCTTTCTTT.

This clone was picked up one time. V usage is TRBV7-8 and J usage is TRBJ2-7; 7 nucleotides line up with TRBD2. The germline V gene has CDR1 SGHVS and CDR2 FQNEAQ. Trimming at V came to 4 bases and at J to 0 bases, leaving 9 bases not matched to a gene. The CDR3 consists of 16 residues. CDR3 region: CASSSRSGIDSYEQYF. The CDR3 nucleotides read TGTGCCAGCAGCTCTCGCAGCGGGATAGACTCCTACGAGCAGTACTTC.

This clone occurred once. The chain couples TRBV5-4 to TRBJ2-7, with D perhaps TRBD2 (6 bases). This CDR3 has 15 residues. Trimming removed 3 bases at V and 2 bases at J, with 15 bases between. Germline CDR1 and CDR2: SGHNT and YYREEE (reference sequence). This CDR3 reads CASSSDSGTPYEQYF. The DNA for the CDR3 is TGTGCCAGCAGCTCCGATTCAGGGACTCCCTACGAGCAGTACTTC. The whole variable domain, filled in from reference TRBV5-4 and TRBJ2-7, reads ETGVTQSPTHLIKTRGQQVTLRCSSQSGHNTVSWYQQALGQGPQFIFQYYREEENGRGNFPPRFSGLQFPNYSSELNVNALELDDSALYLCASSSDSGTPYEQYFGPGTRLTVT.

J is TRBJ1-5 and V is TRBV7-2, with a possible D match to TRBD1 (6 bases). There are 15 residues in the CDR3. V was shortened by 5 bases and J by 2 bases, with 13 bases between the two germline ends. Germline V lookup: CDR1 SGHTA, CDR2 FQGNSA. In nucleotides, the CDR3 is TGTGCCAGCAGCCAAAGCCCAGGGGGCAATCAGCCCCAGCATTTT. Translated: CASSQSPGGNQPQHF.

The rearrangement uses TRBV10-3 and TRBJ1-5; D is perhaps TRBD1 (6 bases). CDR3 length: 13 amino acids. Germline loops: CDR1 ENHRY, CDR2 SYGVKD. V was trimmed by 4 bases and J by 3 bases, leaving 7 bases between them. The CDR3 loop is CAISGTDNQPQHF. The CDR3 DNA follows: TGTGCCATCAGTGGGACAGACAATCAGCCCCAGCATTTT.

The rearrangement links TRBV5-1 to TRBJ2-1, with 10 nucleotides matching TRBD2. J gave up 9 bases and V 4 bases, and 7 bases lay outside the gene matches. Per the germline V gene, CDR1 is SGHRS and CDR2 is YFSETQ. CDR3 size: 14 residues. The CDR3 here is CASSLTSGVGEQFF. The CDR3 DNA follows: TGCGCCAGCAGCCTAACTAGCGGGGTGGGTGAGCAGTTCTTC.

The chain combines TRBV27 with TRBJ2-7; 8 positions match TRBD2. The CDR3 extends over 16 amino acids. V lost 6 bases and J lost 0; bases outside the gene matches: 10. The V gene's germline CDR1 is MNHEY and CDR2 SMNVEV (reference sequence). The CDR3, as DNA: TGTGCCAGCAGCCCTCGGAGCGGGAGCAACTCCTACGAGCAGTACTTC. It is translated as CASSPRSGSNSYEQYF.

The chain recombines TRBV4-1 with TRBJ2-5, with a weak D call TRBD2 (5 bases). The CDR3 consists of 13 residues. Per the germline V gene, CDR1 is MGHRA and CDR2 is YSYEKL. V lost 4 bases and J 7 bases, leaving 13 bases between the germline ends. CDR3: CASSPADEGTQYF. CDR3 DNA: TGCGCCAGCAGCCCCGCAGATGAGGGGACCCAGTACTTC.

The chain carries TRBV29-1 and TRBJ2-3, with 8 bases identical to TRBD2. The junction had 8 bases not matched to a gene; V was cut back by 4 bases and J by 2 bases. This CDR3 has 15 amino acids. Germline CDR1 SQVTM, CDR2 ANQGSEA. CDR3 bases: TGCAGCGTTGTCGGAGCGGGGGAGCTCACAGATACGCAGTATTTT. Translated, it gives CSVVGAGELTDTQYF.

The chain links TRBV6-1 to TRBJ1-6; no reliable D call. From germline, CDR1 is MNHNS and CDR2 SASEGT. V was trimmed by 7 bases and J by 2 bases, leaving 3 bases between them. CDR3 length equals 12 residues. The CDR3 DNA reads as TGTGCCAGCAACACCTATAATTCACCCCTCCACTTT. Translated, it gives CASNTYNSPLHF.

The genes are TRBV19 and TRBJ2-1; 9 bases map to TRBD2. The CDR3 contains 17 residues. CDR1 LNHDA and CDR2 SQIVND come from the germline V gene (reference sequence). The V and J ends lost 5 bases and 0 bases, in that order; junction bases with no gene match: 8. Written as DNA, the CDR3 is TGTGCCAGTAGTCGATTAGGACTAGCGCGCTCCTACAATGAGCAGTTCTTC. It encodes CASSRLGLARSYNEQFF.

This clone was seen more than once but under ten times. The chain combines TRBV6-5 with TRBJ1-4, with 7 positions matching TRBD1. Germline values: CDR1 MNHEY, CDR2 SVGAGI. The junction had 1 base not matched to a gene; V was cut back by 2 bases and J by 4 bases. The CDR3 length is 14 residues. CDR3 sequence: CASSYGTVNEKLFF. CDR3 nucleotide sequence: TGTGCCAGCAGTTACGGGACAGTTAATGAAAAACTGTTTTTT.

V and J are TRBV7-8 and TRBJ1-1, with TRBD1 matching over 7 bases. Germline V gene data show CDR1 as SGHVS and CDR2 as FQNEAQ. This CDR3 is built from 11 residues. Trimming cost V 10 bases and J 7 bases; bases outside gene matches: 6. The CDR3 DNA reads TGTGCCACCACGACAGGGATTGAAGCTTTCTTT. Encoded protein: CATTTGIEAFF.

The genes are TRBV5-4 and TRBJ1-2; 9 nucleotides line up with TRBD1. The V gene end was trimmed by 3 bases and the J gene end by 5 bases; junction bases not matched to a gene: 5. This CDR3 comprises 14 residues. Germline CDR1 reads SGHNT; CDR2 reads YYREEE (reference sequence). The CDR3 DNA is TGTGCCAGCAGCTCCCGGGACAGGGCGTATGGCTACACCTTC. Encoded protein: CASSSRDRAYGYTF.

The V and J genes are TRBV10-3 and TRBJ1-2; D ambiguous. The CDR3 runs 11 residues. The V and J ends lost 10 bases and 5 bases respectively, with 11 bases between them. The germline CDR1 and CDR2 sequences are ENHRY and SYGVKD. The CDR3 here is CATSRDYGYTF. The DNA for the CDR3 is TGTGCCACCTCCCGCGATTATGGCTACACCTTC.

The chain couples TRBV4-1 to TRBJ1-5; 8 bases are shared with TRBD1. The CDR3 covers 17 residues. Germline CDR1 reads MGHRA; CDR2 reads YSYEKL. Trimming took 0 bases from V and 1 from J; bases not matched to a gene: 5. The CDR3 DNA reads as TGCGCCAGCAGCCAAGACCCAGGGGGCCGGAGCAATCAGCCCCAGCATTTT. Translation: CASSQDPGGRSNQPQHF.

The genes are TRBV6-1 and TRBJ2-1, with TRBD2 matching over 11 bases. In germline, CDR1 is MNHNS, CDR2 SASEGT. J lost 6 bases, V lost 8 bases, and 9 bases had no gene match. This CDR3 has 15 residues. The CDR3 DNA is TGTGCCAGCTCCTTCGGACTAGCGGGTTCCAATGAGCAGTTCTTC. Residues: CASSFGLAGSNEQFF.

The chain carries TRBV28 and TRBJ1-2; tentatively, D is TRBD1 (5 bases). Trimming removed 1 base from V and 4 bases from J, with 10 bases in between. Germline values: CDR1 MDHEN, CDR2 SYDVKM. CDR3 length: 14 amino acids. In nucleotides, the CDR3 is TGTGCCAGCAGTTTATCGGGGGGACTCTATGGCTACACCTTC. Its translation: CASSLSGGLYGYTF.